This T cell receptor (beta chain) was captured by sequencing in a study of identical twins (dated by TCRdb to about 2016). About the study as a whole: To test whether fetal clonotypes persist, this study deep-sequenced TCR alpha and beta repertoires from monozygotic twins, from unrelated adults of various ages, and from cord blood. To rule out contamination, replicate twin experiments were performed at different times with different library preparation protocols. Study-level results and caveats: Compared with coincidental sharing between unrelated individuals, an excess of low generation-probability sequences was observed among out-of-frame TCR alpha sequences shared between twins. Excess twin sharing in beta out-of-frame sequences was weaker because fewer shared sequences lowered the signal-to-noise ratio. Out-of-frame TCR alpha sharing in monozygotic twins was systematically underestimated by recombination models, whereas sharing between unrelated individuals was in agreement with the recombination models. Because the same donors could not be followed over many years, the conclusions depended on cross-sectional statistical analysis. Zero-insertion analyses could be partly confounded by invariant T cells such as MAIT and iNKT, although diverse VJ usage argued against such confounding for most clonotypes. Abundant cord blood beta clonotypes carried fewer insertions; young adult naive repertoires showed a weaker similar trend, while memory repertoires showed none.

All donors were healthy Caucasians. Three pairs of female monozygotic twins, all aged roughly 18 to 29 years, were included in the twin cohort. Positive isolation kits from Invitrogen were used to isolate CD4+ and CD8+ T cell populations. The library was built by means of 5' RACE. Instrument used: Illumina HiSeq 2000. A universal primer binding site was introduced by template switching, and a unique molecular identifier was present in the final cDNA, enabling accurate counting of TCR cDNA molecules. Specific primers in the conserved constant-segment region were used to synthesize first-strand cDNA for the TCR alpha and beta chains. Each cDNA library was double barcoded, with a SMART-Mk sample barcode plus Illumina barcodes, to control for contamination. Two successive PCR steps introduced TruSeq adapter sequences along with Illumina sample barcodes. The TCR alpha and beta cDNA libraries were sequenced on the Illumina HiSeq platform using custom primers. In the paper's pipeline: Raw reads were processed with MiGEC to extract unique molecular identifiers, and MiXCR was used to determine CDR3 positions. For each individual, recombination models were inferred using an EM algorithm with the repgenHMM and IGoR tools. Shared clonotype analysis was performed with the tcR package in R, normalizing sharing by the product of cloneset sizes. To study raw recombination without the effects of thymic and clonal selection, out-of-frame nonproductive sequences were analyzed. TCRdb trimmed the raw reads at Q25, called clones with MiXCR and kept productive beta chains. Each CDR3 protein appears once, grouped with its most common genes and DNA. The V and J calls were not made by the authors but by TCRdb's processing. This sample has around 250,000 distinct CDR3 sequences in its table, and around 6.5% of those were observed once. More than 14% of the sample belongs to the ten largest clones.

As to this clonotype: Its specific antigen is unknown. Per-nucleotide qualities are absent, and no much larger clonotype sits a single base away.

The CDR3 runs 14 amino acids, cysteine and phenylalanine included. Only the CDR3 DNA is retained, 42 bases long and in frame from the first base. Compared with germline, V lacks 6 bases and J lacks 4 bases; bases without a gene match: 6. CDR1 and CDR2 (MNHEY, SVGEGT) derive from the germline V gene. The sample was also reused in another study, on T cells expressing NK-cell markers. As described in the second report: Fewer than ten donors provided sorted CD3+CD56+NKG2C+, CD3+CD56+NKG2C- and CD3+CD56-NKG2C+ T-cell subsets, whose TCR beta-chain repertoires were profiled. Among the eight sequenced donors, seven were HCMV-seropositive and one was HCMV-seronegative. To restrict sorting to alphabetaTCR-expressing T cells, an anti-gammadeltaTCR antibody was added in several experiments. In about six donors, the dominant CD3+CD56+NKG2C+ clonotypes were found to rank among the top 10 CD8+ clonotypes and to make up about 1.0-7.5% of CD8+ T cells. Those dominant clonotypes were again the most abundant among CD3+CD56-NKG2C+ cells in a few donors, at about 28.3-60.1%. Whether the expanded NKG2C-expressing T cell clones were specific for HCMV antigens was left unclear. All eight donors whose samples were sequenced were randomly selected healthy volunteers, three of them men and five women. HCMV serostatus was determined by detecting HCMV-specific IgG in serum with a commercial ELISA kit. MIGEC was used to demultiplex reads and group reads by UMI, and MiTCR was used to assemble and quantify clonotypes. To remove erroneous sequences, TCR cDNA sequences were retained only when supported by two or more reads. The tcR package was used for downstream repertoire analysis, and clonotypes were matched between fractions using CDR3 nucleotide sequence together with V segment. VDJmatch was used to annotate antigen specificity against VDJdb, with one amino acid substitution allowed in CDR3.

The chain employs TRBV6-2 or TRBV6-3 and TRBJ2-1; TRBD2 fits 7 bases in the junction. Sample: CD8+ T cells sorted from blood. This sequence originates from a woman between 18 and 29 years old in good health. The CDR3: CASSPTSVYNEQFF. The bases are TGTGCCAGCAGCCCTACTAGCGTTTACAATGAGCAGTTCTTC.